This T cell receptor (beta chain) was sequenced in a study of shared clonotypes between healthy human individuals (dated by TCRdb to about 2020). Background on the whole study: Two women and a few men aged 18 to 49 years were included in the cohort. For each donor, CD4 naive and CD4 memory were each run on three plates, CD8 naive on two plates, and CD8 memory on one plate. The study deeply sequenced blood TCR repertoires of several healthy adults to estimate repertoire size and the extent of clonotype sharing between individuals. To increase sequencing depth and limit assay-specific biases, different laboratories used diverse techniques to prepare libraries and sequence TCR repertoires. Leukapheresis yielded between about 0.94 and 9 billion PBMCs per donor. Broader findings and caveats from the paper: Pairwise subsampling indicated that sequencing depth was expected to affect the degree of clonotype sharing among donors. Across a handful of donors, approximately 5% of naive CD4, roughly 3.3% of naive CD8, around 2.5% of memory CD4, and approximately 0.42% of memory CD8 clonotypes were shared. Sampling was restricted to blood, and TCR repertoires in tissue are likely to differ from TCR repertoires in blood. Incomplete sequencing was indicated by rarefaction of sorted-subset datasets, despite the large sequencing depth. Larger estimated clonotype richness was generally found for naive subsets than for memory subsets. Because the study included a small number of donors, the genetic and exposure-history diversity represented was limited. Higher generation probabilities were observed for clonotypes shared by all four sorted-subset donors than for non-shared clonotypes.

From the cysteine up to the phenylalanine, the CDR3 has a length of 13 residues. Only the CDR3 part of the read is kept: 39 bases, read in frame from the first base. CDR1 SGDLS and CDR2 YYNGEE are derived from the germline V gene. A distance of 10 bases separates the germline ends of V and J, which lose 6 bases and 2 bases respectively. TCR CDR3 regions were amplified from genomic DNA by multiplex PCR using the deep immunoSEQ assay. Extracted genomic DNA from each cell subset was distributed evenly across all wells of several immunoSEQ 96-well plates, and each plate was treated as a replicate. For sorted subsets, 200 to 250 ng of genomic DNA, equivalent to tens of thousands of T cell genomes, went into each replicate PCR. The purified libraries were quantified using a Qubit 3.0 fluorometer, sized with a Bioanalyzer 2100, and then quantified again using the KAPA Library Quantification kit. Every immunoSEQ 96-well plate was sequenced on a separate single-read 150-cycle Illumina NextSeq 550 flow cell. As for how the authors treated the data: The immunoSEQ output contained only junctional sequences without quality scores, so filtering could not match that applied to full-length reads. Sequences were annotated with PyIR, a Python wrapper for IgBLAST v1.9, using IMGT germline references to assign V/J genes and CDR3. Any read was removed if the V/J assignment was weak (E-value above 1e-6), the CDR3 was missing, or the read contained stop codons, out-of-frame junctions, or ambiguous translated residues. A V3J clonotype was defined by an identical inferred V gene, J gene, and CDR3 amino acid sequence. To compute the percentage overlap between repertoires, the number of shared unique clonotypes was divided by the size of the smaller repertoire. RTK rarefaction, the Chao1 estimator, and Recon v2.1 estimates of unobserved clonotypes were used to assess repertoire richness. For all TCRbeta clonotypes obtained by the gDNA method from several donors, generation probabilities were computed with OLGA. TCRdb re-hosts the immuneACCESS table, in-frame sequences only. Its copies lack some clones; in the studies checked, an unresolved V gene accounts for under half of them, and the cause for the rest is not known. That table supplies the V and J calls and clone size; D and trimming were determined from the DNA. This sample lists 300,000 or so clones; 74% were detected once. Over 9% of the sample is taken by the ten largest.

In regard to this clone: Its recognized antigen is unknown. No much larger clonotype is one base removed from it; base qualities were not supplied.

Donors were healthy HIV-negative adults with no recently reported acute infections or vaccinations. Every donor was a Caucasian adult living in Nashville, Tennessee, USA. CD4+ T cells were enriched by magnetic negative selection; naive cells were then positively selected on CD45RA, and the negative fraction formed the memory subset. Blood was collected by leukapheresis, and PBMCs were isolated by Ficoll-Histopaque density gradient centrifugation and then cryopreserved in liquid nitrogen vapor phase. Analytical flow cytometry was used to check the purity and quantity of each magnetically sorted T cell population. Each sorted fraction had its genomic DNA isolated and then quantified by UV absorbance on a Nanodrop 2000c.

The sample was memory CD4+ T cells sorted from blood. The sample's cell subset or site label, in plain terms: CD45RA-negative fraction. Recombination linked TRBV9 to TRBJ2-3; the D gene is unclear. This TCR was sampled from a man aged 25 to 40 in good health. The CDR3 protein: CASKRVVTDTQYF. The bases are TGTGCCAGCAAAAGGGTCGTCACAGATACGCAGTATTTT.